Following are 29 T cell receptor beta chains from one sample sequenced in a study of Graves' ophthalmopathy and Graves' hyperthyroidism. Amplification of the TCR beta CDR3 regions used RNA transcripts (as template). HTBI primers served in a first-round RT-PCR, which a second-round multiplex PCR followed. TCRdb re-derived calls from the multiplex PCR reads in MiXCR, one entry per CDR3 protein. The sample carries around 15,000 distinct CDR3 sequences, 46% recorded once. The material sequenced was peripheral blood. The receptors originated from a woman aged 40 to 50 with stable Graves' hyperthyroidism.

The genes are TRBV9 and TRBJ2-3; 12 bases line up with TRBD2. The CDR3 spans 16 residues. Looked up from germline, CDR1 is SGDLS and CDR2 is YYNGEE. The V gene end was trimmed by 5 bases and the J gene end by 0 bases; junction bases not matched to a gene: 4. CDR3 amino acids: CASRGGTSGSTDTQYF. CDR3 nucleotides: TGTGCCAGCAGGGGGGGGACTAGCGGGAGCACAGATACGCAGTATTTT.

V and J are TRBV4-3 and TRBJ2-2; D is undetermined. Germline CDR1 is LGHNA and CDR2 is YSLEER. The CDR3 runs to 15 residues. V was shortened by 1 base and J by 6 bases, with 12 bases between the two germline ends. In nucleotides, the CDR3 is TGCGCCAGCAGCCAAGTCGTGACTCCCCCCGGGGAGCTGTTTTTT. Translated: CASSQVVTPPGELFF.

About this clonotype itself: This may come from a read error, since a much larger clone is one base off. The chain couples TRBV20-1 to TRBJ2-1; 7 nucleotides match TRBD2. Germline V gives CDR1 DFQATT, CDR2 SNEGSKA (reference sequence). The CDR3 runs to 18 residues. The V and J ends lost 4 bases and 2 bases, in that order; junction bases with no gene match: 17. The CDR3 DNA reads TGCAGTGCTATTAACTCTACAGCTAGCGGATATACCTACAATGAGCAGTTCTTC. Translated, it gives CSAINSTASGYTYNEQFF.

Comment on this clonotype: In this CDR3 the conserved last residue, phenylalanine or tryptophan, is missing, so a read error is likely. No DNA is shown, since the ends of the CDR3 on it are uncertain; the CDR3 is the one TCRdb lists. This sequence joins TRBV20-1 and TRBJ2-1; TRBD1, the D gene given by the table, was not confirmed from the DNA. Germline V gene sequence: CDR1 DFQATT, CDR2 SNEGSKA (reference sequence). The length of the CDR3 is 10 amino acids, counting both ends. The CDR3 loop reads CSASKGEQLL.

This clonotype showed up many times. The J gene is TRBJ2-2, the V gene TRBV2; tentatively, D is TRBD2 (6 bases). In germline, CDR1 is SNHLY, CDR2 FYNNEI. The CDR3 is 16 residues long. The V end was cut by 1 base, the J end by 1 base, with 10 bases between. CDR3 sequence: CASSEGTTLNTGELFF. The CDR3 DNA follows: TGTGCCAGCAGTGAAGGGACTACCTTGAACACCGGGGAGCTGTTTTTT.

The chain combines TRBV19 with TRBJ2-1; D might be TRBD2 (6 bases). From germline, CDR1 is LNHDA and CDR2 SQIVND (reference sequence). This CDR3 spans 16 amino acids. Trimming left V 3 bases short and J 7 bases short, with 19 bases between. CDR3 sequence: CASSIHSGVGRNEQFF. The CDR3 DNA reads as TGTGCCAGTAGTATCCACTCGGGGGTAGGTAGGAATGAGCAGTTCTTC.

This clonotype appeared many times. The V and J genes are TRBV9 and TRBJ1-6, with D possibly matching TRBD1 (6 bases). The CDR3 consists of 15 residues. The V end was cut by 0 bases, the J end by 5 bases, with 9 bases between. Germline loops: CDR1 SGDLS, CDR2 YYNGEE. The CDR3 DNA reads as TGTGCCAGCAGCGTAGGGGCAGGGGATAATTCACCCCTCCACTTT. Its translation is CASSVGAGDNSPLHF.

The gene calls are TRBV15 and TRBJ2-1; 8 nucleotides match TRBD2. This CDR3 is built from 15 residues. The V gene end was trimmed by 5 bases and the J gene end by 8 bases; junction bases not matched to a gene: 11. Germline V gene sequence: CDR1 LNHNV, CDR2 YYDKDF (reference sequence). The CDR3 sequence is CATSPQGSGSYEQFF. CDR3 DNA: TGTGCCACCAGCCCCCAGGGCAGCGGGAGCTATGAGCAGTTCTTC.

This clonotype was seen at least ten times. This chain uses TRBV9 with TRBJ2-3, with TRBD2 as a possible D gene (5 bases). In germline, CDR1 is SGDLS, CDR2 YYNGEE. V was pared by 1 base and J by 4 bases, with 10 bases between. This CDR3 contains 14 residues. Here the CDR3 reads CASSVTGFADTQYF. CDR3 coding DNA: TGTGCCAGCAGCGTAACGGGGTTCGCAGATACGCAGTATTTT.

This clonotype was detected once. This may be a read error, as it is one base from a much larger clone. The chain recombines TRBV6-1 with TRBJ1-6; 10 bases align to TRBD1. The trim removed 7 bases at V and 18 bases at J, leaving 12 bases unmatched. The germline V gene encodes CDR1 MNHNS and CDR2 SASEGT. There are 13 residues in the CDR3. CDR3 sequence reads: CASTHPGQGTHHF. Here the CDR3 DNA reads TGTGCCAGCACCCATCCGGGACAGGGGACCCACCACTTT.

This clonotype appeared many times. The chain uses TRBV6-1 and TRBJ1-5; D gene uncertain. V lost 8 bases to trimming and J lost 3 bases, with 8 bases between them. Germline lookup yields CDR1 MNHNS and CDR2 SASEGT. The CDR3 runs 12 residues. CDR3 protein: CASGPPNQPQHF. The CDR3 DNA sequence: TGTGCCAGCGGACCACCCAATCAGCCCCAGCATTTT.

In its sample, this clonotype was seen many times. V gene TRBV13 combines with J gene TRBJ2-7; D may be TRBD1 (6 bases). CDR3 length: 14 residues. The V end was cut by 2 bases, the J end by 3 bases, with 11 bases between. Germline CDR1 and CDR2: PRHDT and FYEKMQ (reference sequence). The CDR3 region is CASSLQGISYEQYF. CDR3 DNA sequence: TGTGCCAGCAGCTTACAGGGGATTAGCTACGAGCAGTACTTC.

The chain is built from TRBV30 and TRBJ2-7; perhaps TRBD1 as D (6 bases). V gave up 7 bases and J gave up 5 bases, with 21 bases separating them. CDR1 is GTSNPN, CDR2 SVGIG, per germline (reference sequence). The CDR3 is made up of 14 amino acids. CDR3 in amino acids: CASTRDTPRHEQYF. CDR3 nucleotide sequence: TGTGCCTCGACCCGGGACACCCCGCGACACGAGCAGTACTTC.

The chain recombines TRBV5-4 with TRBJ2-3; D may be TRBD2 (6 bases). Germline CDR1 is SGHNT and CDR2 is YYREEE (reference sequence). The CDR3 has 18 amino acids. The V end lost 2 bases, the J end lost 0 bases, and 19 bases lay between the germline ends. As DNA, the CDR3 is TGTGCCAGCAGCTTTTTGGATAGCGGCCTTTCTAGCACAGATACGCAGTATTTT. Translating it yields CASSFLDSGLSSTDTQYF.

The chain joins TRBV10-3 to TRBJ2-2; D not certain. The germline CDR1 and CDR2 sequences are ENHRY and SYGVKD. The CDR3 consists of 13 residues. V shed 3 bases and J shed 13 bases, with 15 bases lying between them. The CDR3: CAISEGQSDALFF. In nucleotides, the CDR3 is TGTGCCATCAGTGAAGGCCAGTCAGACGCGCTGTTTTTT.

The rearrangement joins TRBV10-3 to TRBJ2-3; the match to TRBD1 covers 8 bases. CDR3 length equals 15 residues. CDR1 and CDR2 (germline): ENHRY, SYGVKD. J gave up 5 bases and V 9 bases, and 13 bases lay outside the gene matches. In nucleotides, the CDR3 is TGTGCCATAAGCCCCACGGGACAGGTCAGAGATACGCAGTATTTT. Amino acid sequence: CAISPTGQVRDTQYF.

This chain links TRBV20-1 with TRBJ1-6; D unresolved. Trimming pared 7 bases from V and 0 bases from J, leaving 13 bases between. The CDR3 covers 15 residues. CDR1 is DFQATT and CDR2 is SNEGSKA in the germline V gene (reference sequence). The CDR3 DNA is TGCAGTGGGTACGGTGCTAGCTCCTATAATTCACCCCTCCACTTT. Its translation: CSGYGASSYNSPLHF.

This clonotype was found once. This rearrangement joins TRBV10-3 to TRBJ2-3; weak D call: TRBD2 (5 bases). The germline V and J ends were trimmed by 4 bases and 2 bases, with 16 bases remaining between them. Germline V gene sequence: CDR1 ENHRY, CDR2 SYGVKD. This CDR3 comprises 16 residues. Here the CDR3 reads CAISAGLGFSTDTQYF. CDR3 coding DNA: TGTGCCATCAGTGCTGGACTTGGGTTTTCCACAGATACGCAGTATTTT.

This clonotype was observed many times. The chain couples TRBV7-2 to TRBJ2-1; 7 positions match TRBD2. This CDR3 is built from 19 residues. V lost 1 base, J lost 5 bases, and 17 bases stayed unmatched. Germline values: CDR1 SGHTA, CDR2 FQGNSA. CDR3 DNA: TGTGCCAGCAGCTTAGAGGGATCGTGGGAGGGCCTTCCAGACAATGAGCAGTTCTTC. Its translation is CASSLEGSWEGLPDNEQFF.

The chain uses TRBV12-3 or TRBV12-4 and TRBJ2-1; TRBD1 aligns across 9 bases. This CDR3 region has 15 residues. After removal of 6 bases from V and 9 bases from J, the junction contained 12 bases not matched to a gene. CDR3 region: CASRLEFGTGFEQFF. CDR3 coding DNA: TGTGCCAGCAGACTTGAATTCGGGACAGGGTTTGAGCAGTTCTTC.

This clonotype is medium-sized. This rearrangement joins TRBV20-1 to TRBJ1-1; no definite D call. With 0 bases removed from V and 3 bases from J, the gap between germline ends came to 8 bases. Germline V gives CDR1 DFQATT, CDR2 SNEGSKA (reference sequence). This CDR3 has 13 amino acids. This CDR3 is CSARDGSDTEAFF. Here the CDR3 DNA reads TGCAGTGCTAGAGATGGCTCAGACACTGAAGCTTTCTTT.

V usage is TRBV20-1 and J usage is TRBJ2-5; D might be TRBD1 (5 bases). Germline CDR1 is DFQATT and CDR2 is SNEGSKA (reference sequence). Trimming cost V 5 bases and J 5 bases, with 12 bases left between them. The CDR3 consists of 12 residues. CDR3 sequence: CSAGRDRETQYF. CDR3 sequence (DNA): TGCAGTGCTGGCAGGGATAGGGAGACCCAGTACTTC.

This chain links TRBV25-1 with TRBJ2-5, with TRBD1 identical over 7 bases. Germline V lookup: CDR1 MGHDK, CDR2 SYGVNS. The CDR3 sequence is 16 residues long. V shed 3 bases and J 4 bases; nucleotides not matched to a gene: 11. The CDR3 nucleotides read TGTGCCAGCAGTGACTCTCCGAGTGGGACAGCAGAGACCCAGTACTTC. Translated, it gives CASSDSPSGTAETQYF.

The J gene is TRBJ1-1, the V gene TRBV19; no definite D call. Germline CDR1 is LNHDA and CDR2 is SQIVND (reference sequence). V was cut by 4 bases and J by 4 bases, with 7 bases left in between. The CDR3 covers 12 residues. CDR3 coding DNA: TGTGCCAGTAGTAATAGGCTCACTGAAGCTTTCTTT. Amino acid sequence: CASSNRLTEAFF.

Remarks on this clonotype: The conserved final phenylalanine or tryptophan is absent from the CDR3, which likely points to a read error. The chain is built from TRBV24-1 and TRBJ2-2; D is possibly TRBD1 (6 bases). CDR3 size: 14 residues. The V and J ends lost 8 bases and 6 bases respectively, with 15 bases between them. From germline, CDR1 is KGHDR and CDR2 SFDVKD. CDR3 loop: CATTDDRFSGELFL. The CDR3 DNA reads as TGTGCCACCACTGACGACAGGTTTTCCGGGGAGCTGTTTTTG.

V and J are TRBV25-1 and TRBJ1-2; 7 bases match TRBD1. J was trimmed by 6 bases and V by 1 base; bases with no gene match: 8. Per germline, CDR1 MGHDK and CDR2 SYGVNS. The CDR3 is 15 amino acids. The CDR3 nucleotides are TGTGCCAGCAGTGAATTTAGCAGGGGGGAGGATGGCTACACCTTC. This encodes CASSEFSRGEDGYTF.

Comment on this clonotype: The junction departs from germline at one end; a sequencing error may be responsible. V is TRBV20-1 and J is TRBJ2-1; D is perhaps TRBD2 (6 bases). Germline lookup yields CDR1 DFQATT and CDR2 SNEGSKA (reference sequence). The CDR3 spans 15 residues. Here the CDR3 DNA reads TGTAGTGCTAAGTTGGGTGCGTCCCTGGGGGGTGAGCAGTTCTTC. This codes for CSAKLGASLGGEQFF.

This clonotype is medium-sized (0.01 to 0.1%). The rearrangement links TRBV19 to TRBJ2-7, with 10 positions matching TRBD1. This CDR3 region has 13 residues. Germline CDR1 is LNHDA and CDR2 is SQIVND (reference sequence). The V gene end was trimmed by 5 bases and the J gene end by 5 bases; junction bases not matched to a gene: 3. The CDR3 DNA follows: TGTGCCAGTAGTCAGGGGACAGGGGACGAGCAGTACTTC. The encoded protein is CASSQGTGDEQYF.

This clonotype was seen a handful of times. V is TRBV5-6 and J is TRBJ2-5, with D maybe TRBD2 (7 bases). The CDR3 is 18 residues long. Germline assignment: CDR1 SGHDT and CDR2 YYEEEE. V was pared by 6 bases and J by 9 bases, with 33 bases between. DNA of the CDR3: TGTGCCAGCACCACTCCGGTCGAACGGGACACACCTCGGGGGGCCCAGTACTTC. Protein: CASTTPVERDTPRGAQYF.